This T cell receptor (beta chain) comes out of a study of T-cell memory formation after mild COVID-19 (dated by TCRdb to the early 2020s). Describing the broader study: TCR sequence clusters from the two donors were found to be largely donor specific. Two young, previously healthy adult volunteers, one female and one male, were included in the cohort. T-cell clones expanding and contracting after mild COVID-19 in two donors were tracked by longitudinal TCRalpha and TCRbeta repertoire sequencing. Broad study findings and their caveats: Whether the second-wave clones peaking on day 37 were SARS-CoV-2 specific was not confirmed. Clones that contracted from day 15 to 85 showed balanced CD4/CD8 phenotypes, whereas a second wave of clones that expanded from day 15 to 37 leaned towards CD4+. Contracting CD4+ clones turned up mainly in the CM and EM memory subsets, whereas EMRA was where CD8+ clones were enriched. The study included only a couple of mild cases, and larger cohorts that include severe cases with pre-infection samples were judged to be necessary. Some responding clones were detected in pre-infection memory, which suggested that pre-existing cross-reactive memory T cells had joined the SARS-CoV-2 response.

Sequencing relied on an Illumina NovaSeq 6000. Using 5'RACE with constant-segment primers, TCRalpha and TCRbeta cDNA libraries were constructed, with sample barcodes and unique molecular identifiers added in the process. RNA was extracted from every sample with Trizol reagent. The libraries were amplified in two PCR steps, and the second step added a second sample barcode and Illumina TruSeq adapters. Libraries were sequenced on an Illumina NovaSeq with 2 x 150 bp paired-end reads. From the authors' description of their analysis: With migec v1.2.7, reads were demultiplexed and then collapsed into UMI-guided consensus sequences. Using mixcr v2.1.11, the UMI consensuses were aligned to TRA and TRB V and J templates and assembled into clonotypes. Expanded or contracted clonotypes were those called significant by both edgeR and NoisET, with noise models trained on biological replicates. For edgeR calls, a false discovery rate-adjusted p below 0.01 and a log2 fold-change threshold of 1 were applied. As an exploratory analysis of dynamics, PCA with hierarchical clustering was applied to max-normalized trajectories of the 1000 most abundant clonotypes. Separately sequenced CD4+ and CD8+ repertoires were used to assign a CD4 or CD8 phenotype to each responding clone. TCRdb took the public reads, trimmed them with fastp at Q25, ran MiXCR for clone calling and kept in-frame beta chains. Each record represents a unique CDR3 protein, reported with the most common genes and DNA among its rows. TCRdb assigned the V and J calls; the authors' analysis was not used. The sample table records 450,000 to 650,000 distinct CDR3 sequences; roughly a fifth of these occur just once. Approximately 8% of the sample is in the top ten clones.

The trim is 6 bases for V and 8 bases for J, with a gap of 13 bases between the germline ends. The CDR3 contains 13 residues, cysteine and phenylalanine counted. Solely the CDR3 DNA is kept, with 39 bases framed from the first base. The germline V gene yields SNHLY for CDR1 and FYNNEI for CDR2. Ficoll-Paque density gradient centrifugation was used to isolate PBMCs. This clonotype came up a few times. Its target antigen remains unknown. The sample holds no much larger clone one base away, and base qualities are not on file. The chain is made from TRBV2 and TRBJ1-4; perhaps TRBD1 is the D gene, with 5 bases matching. This TCR was recovered from an adult woman who had mild COVID-19 (a few samples of this study predate the infection). The sample titles of this study are shuffled in the database, so cell type and time point are left out; the donor was told from shared clones. Material for sequencing was PBMCs or a T cell subset sorted from them (not recorded which). CDR3 loop: CASRTRGGEKLFF. In nucleotides, the sequence is TGTGCCAGCAGGACGAGGGGAGGAGAAAAACTGTTTTTT.